Each of the 24 T cell receptor beta chains below was sequenced from the same sample in a study of T cell responses to AZD1222 COVID-19 vaccine. Profiled with immunoSEQ multiplex PCR; TCRdb holds only in-frame clones, not every one. The repertoire includes fewer than 85,000 clones, roughly nine tenths of them detected once, and about 9.3% sits in the top ten. Sequences were derived from peripheral blood, sampled 28 days after the second AZD1222 dose. The receptors stem from an adult who received the AZD1222 COVID-19 vaccine.

The chain employs TRBV2 and TRBJ2-7; 7 bases line up with TRBD1. V was clipped by 4 bases and J by 5 bases; unmatched bases: 5. In germline, CDR1 is SNHLY, CDR2 FYNNEI. This CDR3 comprises 13 residues. The CDR3 coding sequence is TGTGCCAGCAGTGGCGACAGGGTCCACGAGCAGTACGTC. This encodes CASSGDRVHEQYV.

The CDR3 DNA reads as TGTGCCAGCAGTAAGACCGGGACAGGGGCGTTCTTC. This gives the protein CASSKTGTGAFF. The rearrangement links TRBV12-3 or TRBV12-4 to TRBJ2-1; the match to TRBD1 covers 10 bases. The CDR3 contains 12 residues. J was trimmed by 15 bases and V by 5 bases; bases with no gene match: 7.

The chain links TRBV25-1 to TRBJ2-2; maybe TRBD2 (7 bases). Per germline, CDR1 MGHDK and CDR2 SYGVNS. This CDR3 is 15 amino acids long. Trimming pared 6 bases from V and 6 bases from J, leaving 17 bases between. The CDR3 DNA sequence: TGTGCCAGCAGCGCCCGGGGGGCATCTCCCGGGGAGCTGTTTTTT. Protein sequence: CASSARGASPGELFF.

This clone has only one observation. The CDR3 DNA follows: TGTGCCAGCAGTTTTCTAGCGGGGGTCCACAATGAGCAGTTCTTC. Amino acids: CASSFLAGVHNEQFF. The chain has TRBV27 and TRBJ2-1, with TRBD2 matching 10 bases. The CDR3 is made up of 15 amino acids. The germline CDR1 and CDR2 sequences are MNHEY and SMNVEV (reference sequence). The trim removed 3 bases at V and 5 bases at J, leaving 4 bases unmatched.

The rearrangement uses TRBV15 and TRBJ2-7; D gene uncertain. The CDR3 covers 12 residues. V gave up 1 base and J gave up 2 bases, with 3 bases separating them. Germline CDR1 is LNHNV and CDR2 is YYDKDF (reference sequence). DNA of the CDR3: TGTGCCACCAGCAGAGGAGCCTACGAGCAGTACTTC. This translates into CATSRGAYEQYF.

The genes are TRBV29-1 and TRBJ2-1, with 12 bases fitting TRBD2. V dropped 8 bases and J dropped 1; count of bases not matched to a gene: 12. The CDR3 extends over 17 amino acids. The V gene's germline CDR1 is SQVTM and CDR2 ANQGSEA. CDR3 sequence (DNA): TGCAGCCCAATACTAGCGGGGGGCCCAGGGTCCTACAATGAGCAGTTCTTC. Its protein product is CSPILAGGPGSYNEQFF.

This chain connects TRBV7-8 to TRBJ1-4; D uncertain. The CDR3 spans 12 residues. Trimming took off 5 bases at V and 8 bases at J, with 9 bases between the two ends. Germline lookup yields CDR1 SGHVS and CDR2 FQNEAQ. The chain's CDR3 is CASSRATEKLFF. CDR3 nucleotides: TGTGCCAGCAGCCGGGCAACCGAAAAACTGTTTTTT.

The V gene is TRBV11-2, the J gene TRBJ1-4; 8 nucleotides align to TRBD1. From germline, CDR1 is SGHAT and CDR2 FQNNGV. V lost 1 base, J lost 6 bases, and 7 bases stayed unmatched. This CDR3 comprises 16 residues. Written as DNA, the CDR3 is TGTGCCAGCAGCTTAGGAGGCAGGGGGCGCGATGAAAAACTGTTTTTT. Amino acid sequence: CASSLGGRGRDEKLFF.

This clone is a singleton in its sample. The J gene is TRBJ1-2, the V gene TRBV3-1 (or the pseudogene TRBV3-2), with TRBD1 identical over 7 bases. J gave up 2 bases and V 0 bases, and 6 bases lay outside the gene matches. This CDR3 contains 16 residues. Looked up from germline, CDR1 is LGHDT and CDR2 is YNNKEL (reference sequence). The CDR3 DNA reads TGTGCCAGCAGCCAAGATAGGAGACAGGGAAACTATGGCTACACCTTC. It is translated as CASSQDRRQGNYGYTF.

This clone has a single count. The gene calls are TRBV19 and TRBJ1-4; TRBD1 aligns across 9 bases. The CDR3 covers 14 residues. V dropped 3 bases and J dropped 8; count of bases not matched to a gene: 4. CDR1 and CDR2 (germline): LNHDA, SQIVND (reference sequence). CDR3 bases: TGTGCCAGTAGTATTACAGGGGGCAGAGAAAAACTGTTTTTT. Protein product: CASSITGGREKLFF.

The gene calls are TRBV7-6 and TRBJ2-7, with 8 bases fitting TRBD1. Trimming removed 1 base from V and 4 bases from J; junction bases left unmatched: 6. The CDR3 covers 15 residues. Germline V lookup: CDR1 SGHVS, CDR2 FNYEAQ. In DNA form, the CDR3 reads TGTGCCAGCAGCTTAGGGGCAGGGGGCAGGTACGAGCAGTACTTC. As protein: CASSLGAGGRYEQYF.

The chain uses TRBV12-3 or TRBV12-4 and TRBJ1-3; TRBD1 matches at 7 bases. Trimming at V came to 9 bases and at J to 7 bases, leaving 3 bases not matched to a gene. This CDR3 comprises 11 residues. CDR3 region: CASDRENTIYF. In nucleotides, the CDR3 is TGTGCCAGTGACAGGGAGAACACCATATATTTT.

The chain uses TRBV28 and TRBJ1-2, with 9 bases matching TRBD1. The length of the CDR3 is 15 residues. Germline V lookup: CDR1 MDHEN, CDR2 SYDVKM. J gave up 3 bases and V 6 bases, and 8 bases lay outside the gene matches. The CDR3 sequence is CASRSGGQGHYGYTF. The CDR3 nucleotides are TGTGCCAGCAGGTCAGGGGGACAGGGTCACTATGGCTACACCTTC.

The J gene is TRBJ2-1, the V gene TRBV7-9; D is undetermined. Germline-derived CDR1 and CDR2 are SEHNR and FQNEAQ (reference sequence). The CDR3 runs 15 residues. Trimming shortened V by 5 bases and J by 7 bases, and 18 bases separated the two germline ends. The CDR3 region is CASSPPLMMVNEQFF. The CDR3 region has the DNA TGTGCCAGCAGCCCGCCACTGATGATGGTGAATGAGCAGTTCTTC. Looking up the rest from reference TRBV7-9 and TRBJ2-1 gives the full variable domain: DTGVSQNPRHKITKRGQNVTFRCDPISEHNRLYWYRQTLGQGPEFLTYFQNEAQLEKSRLLSDRFSAERPKGSFSTLEIQRTEQGDSAMYLCASSPPLMMVNEQFFGPGTRLTVL.

The chain combines TRBV5-8 with TRBJ1-1; the match to TRBD1 covers 7 bases. The V gene end was trimmed by 0 bases and the J gene end by 1 base; junction bases not matched to a gene: 6. CDR3 size: 16 residues. Germline-derived CDR1 and CDR2 are SGHTS and YDEGEE. The DNA of the CDR3 is TGTGCCAGCAGCTTGGGGTGGGGACAGACGAACACTGAAGCTTTCTTT. Translating it yields CASSLGWGQTNTEAFF.

The sample holds one count of this clone. The rearrangement links TRBV3-1 (or the pseudogene TRBV3-2) to TRBJ1-1; 9 positions match TRBD1. The length of the CDR3 is 14 residues. Germline V gene lookup returns CDR1 LGHDT and CDR2 YNNKEL (reference sequence). The V and J ends lost 3 bases and 6 bases, in that order; junction bases with no gene match: 5. The CDR3 spells CASSHWTGASEAFF. The CDR3 nucleotides read TGTGCCAGCAGCCACTGGACAGGGGCCTCTGAAGCTTTCTTT.

J is TRBJ2-2 and V is TRBV5-1; 13 bases match TRBD2. The CDR3 has 18 amino acids. The germline CDR1 and CDR2 sequences are SGHRS and YFSETQ. Unmatched junction bases numbered 7, after V lost 4 bases and J lost 1 base. The CDR3 is CASSLRLAGGQNTGELFF. The CDR3 nucleotides read TGCGCCAGCAGCCTCCGACTAGCGGGGGGTCAGAACACCGGGGAGCTGTTTTTT.

The V and J genes are TRBV4-3 and TRBJ1-2; 7 nucleotides line up with TRBD1. V lost 4 bases and J lost 5; bases outside the gene matches: 13. Germline lookup yields CDR1 LGHNA and CDR2 YSLEER. CDR3 length: 16 residues. The CDR3 is CASSRSHQGGEYGYTF. CDR3 bases: TGCGCCAGCAGCCGCTCACACCAGGGGGGGGAGTATGGCTACACCTTC.

The rearrangement joins TRBV23-1 to TRBJ2-7, with a weak D call TRBD2 (5 bases). TRBV23-1 is classed as an ORF, of uncertain function. The V end lost 4 bases, the J end lost 2 bases, and 12 bases lay between the germline ends. The CDR3 is 14 residues long. The CDR3 DNA sequence: TGCGCCAGCAGTCGTACTAGTGGGGCCTACGAGCAGTACGTC. Residues: CASSRTSGAYEQYV.

V is TRBV28 and J is TRBJ2-4; a possible D gene is TRBD2 (5 bases). The CDR3 spans 14 residues. Per the germline V gene, CDR1 is MDHEN and CDR2 is SYDVKM. Trimming removed 10 bases from V and 6 bases from J, with 19 bases in between. CDR3 protein: CATGSPGWVNIQYF. The DNA for the CDR3 is TGTGCCACCGGCTCTCCGGGGTGGGTAAACATTCAGTACTTC. Variable domain in full (rest from reference TRBV28 and TRBJ2-4): DVKVTQSSRYLVKRTGEKVFLECVQDMDHENMFWYRQDPGLGLRLIYFSYDVKMKEKGDIPEGYSVSREKKERFSLILESASTNQTSMYLCATGSPGWVNIQYFGAGTRLSVL.

This chain connects TRBV6-5 to TRBJ1-5; possibly TRBD1 for D (6 bases). Germline loops: CDR1 MNHEY, CDR2 SVGAGI. The V end lost 8 bases, the J end lost 4 bases, and 15 bases lay between the germline ends. CDR3 size: 14 residues. DNA for the CDR3: TGTGCCAGCGGGCCAGGGGATGGGAATCAGCCCCAGCATTTT. This codes for CASGPGDGNQPQHF.

This sequence joins TRBV2 and TRBJ1-6; D uncertain. V lost 3 bases and J 9 bases, leaving 6 bases between the germline ends. From germline, CDR1 is SNHLY and CDR2 FYNNEI. The CDR3 extends over 12 amino acids. For the CDR3, the DNA is TGTGCCAGCAGTGACTTGGGTTCACCCCTCCACTTT. It yields the protein CASSDLGSPLHF.

The chain is built from TRBV27 and TRBJ2-3; D call uncertain. Trimming removed 0 bases at V and 3 bases at J, with 10 bases between. The CDR3 is 15 residues long. CDR1 is MNHEY and CDR2 is SMNVEV in the germline V gene (reference sequence). DNA for the CDR3: TGTGCCAGCAGTTTATCCAGTCTTGTGACAGATACGCAGTATTTT. This sequence encodes CASSLSSLVTDTQYF.

The chain joins TRBV19 to TRBJ2-2, with D hard to call. With 8 bases removed from V and 0 bases from J, the gap between germline ends came to 7 bases. CDR1 is LNHDA and CDR2 is SQIVND in the germline V gene (reference sequence). The length of the CDR3 is 13 residues. The CDR3 spells CASSPANTGELFF. DNA for the CDR3: TGTGCCAGTTCGCCGGCGAACACCGGGGAGCTGTTTTTT. Full variable domain (rest looked up from reference TRBV19 and TRBJ2-2): DGGITQSPKYLFRKEGQNVTLSCEQNLNHDAMYWYRQDPGQGLRLIYYSQIVNDFQKGDIAEGYSVSREKKESFPLTVTSAQKNPTAFYLCASSPANTGELFFGEGSRLTVL.